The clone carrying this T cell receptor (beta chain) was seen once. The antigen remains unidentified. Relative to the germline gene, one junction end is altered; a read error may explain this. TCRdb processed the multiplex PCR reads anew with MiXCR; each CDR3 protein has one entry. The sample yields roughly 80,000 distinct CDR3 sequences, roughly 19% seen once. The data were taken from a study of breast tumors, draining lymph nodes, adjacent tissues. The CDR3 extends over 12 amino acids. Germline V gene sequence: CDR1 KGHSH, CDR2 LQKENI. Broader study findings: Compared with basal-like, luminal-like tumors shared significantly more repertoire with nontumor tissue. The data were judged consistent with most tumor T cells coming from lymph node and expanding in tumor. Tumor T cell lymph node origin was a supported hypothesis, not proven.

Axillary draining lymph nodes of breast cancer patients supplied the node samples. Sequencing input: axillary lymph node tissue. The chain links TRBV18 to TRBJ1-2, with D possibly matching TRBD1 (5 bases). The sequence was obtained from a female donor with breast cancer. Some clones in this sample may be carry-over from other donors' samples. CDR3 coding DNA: TGTGCCAGCTCACCGGGGCCGAATGGCGACACCTTC. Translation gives CASSPGPNGDTF.